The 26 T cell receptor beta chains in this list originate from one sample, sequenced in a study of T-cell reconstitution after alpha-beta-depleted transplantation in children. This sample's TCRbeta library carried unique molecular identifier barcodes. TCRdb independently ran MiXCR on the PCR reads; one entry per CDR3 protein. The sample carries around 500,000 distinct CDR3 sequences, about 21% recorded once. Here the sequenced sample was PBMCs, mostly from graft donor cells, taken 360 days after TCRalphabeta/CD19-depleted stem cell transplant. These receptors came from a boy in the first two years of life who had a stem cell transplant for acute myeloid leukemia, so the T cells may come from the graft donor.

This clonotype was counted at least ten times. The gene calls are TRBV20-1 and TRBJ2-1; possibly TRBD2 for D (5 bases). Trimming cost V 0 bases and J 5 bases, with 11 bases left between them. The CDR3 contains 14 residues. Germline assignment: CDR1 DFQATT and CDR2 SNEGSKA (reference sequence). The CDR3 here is CSARDPPGNNEQFF. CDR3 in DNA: TGCAGTGCTAGAGATCCTCCGGGGAACAATGAGCAGTTCTTC.

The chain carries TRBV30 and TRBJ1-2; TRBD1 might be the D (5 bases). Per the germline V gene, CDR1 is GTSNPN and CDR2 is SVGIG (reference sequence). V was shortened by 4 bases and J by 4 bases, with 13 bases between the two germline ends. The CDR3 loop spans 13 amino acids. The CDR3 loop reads CAWTDSPTYGYTF. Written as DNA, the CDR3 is TGTGCCTGGACCGACAGTCCTACCTATGGCTACACCTTC.

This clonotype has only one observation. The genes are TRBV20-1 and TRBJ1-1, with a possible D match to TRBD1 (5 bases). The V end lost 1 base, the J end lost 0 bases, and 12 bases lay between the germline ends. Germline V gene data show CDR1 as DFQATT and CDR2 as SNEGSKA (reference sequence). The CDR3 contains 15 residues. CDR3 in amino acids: CSARVGRGMNTEAFF. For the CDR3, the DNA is TGCAGTGCTAGAGTGGGACGGGGGATGAACACTGAAGCTTTCTTT.

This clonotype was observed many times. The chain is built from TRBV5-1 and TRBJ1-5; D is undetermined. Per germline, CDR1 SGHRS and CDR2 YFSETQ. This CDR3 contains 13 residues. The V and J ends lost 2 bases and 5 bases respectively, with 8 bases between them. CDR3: CASSLRGDQPQHF. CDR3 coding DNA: TGCGCCAGCAGCTTACGGGGAGATCAGCCCCAGCATTTT.

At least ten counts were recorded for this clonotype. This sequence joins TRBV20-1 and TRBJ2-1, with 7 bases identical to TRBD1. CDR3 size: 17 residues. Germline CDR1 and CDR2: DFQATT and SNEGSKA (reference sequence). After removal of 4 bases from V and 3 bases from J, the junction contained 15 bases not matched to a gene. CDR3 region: CSAKTPLGQILYNEQFF. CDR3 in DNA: TGCAGTGCTAAAACCCCCTTGGGACAGATCCTCTACAATGAGCAGTTCTTC.

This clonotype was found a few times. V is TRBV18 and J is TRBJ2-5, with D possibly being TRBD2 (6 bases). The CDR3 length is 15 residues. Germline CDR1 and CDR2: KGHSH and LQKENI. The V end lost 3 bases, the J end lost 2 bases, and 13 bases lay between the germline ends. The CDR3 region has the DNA TGTGCCAGCTCACCTCCTAGGCGGGGTCAAGAGACCCAGTACTTC. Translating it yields CASSPPRRGQETQYF. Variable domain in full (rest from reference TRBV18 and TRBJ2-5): NAGVMQNPRHLVRRRGQEARLRCSPMKGHSHVYWYRQLPEEGLKFMVYLQKENIIDESGMPKERFSAEFPKEGPSILRIQQVVRGDSAAYFCASSPPRRGQETQYFGPGTRLLVL.

CDR3 nucleotide sequence: TGCAGTGCTCGAAGAAGACTAGCGGGCACGGACTACGAGCAGTACTTC. Translated, it gives CSARRRLAGTDYEQYF. The chain has TRBV20-1 and TRBJ2-7; 10 nucleotides agree with TRBD2. The CDR3 is 16 amino acids. Trimming at V came to 5 bases and at J to 3 bases, leaving 13 bases not matched to a gene. Germline V CDR1 and CDR2: DFQATT, SNEGSKA (reference sequence).

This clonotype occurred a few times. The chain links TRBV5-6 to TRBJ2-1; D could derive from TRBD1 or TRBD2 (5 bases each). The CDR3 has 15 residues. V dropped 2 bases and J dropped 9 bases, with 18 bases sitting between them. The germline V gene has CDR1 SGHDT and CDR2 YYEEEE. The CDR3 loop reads CASSLSGTGPGEQFF. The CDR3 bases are TGTGCCAGCAGCTTATCCGGGACGGGACCTGGTGAGCAGTTCTTC.

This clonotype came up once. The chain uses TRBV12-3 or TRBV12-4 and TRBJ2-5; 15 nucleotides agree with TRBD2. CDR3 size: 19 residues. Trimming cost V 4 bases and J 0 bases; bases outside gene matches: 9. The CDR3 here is CASSWEGLAGGLYQETQYF. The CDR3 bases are TGTGCCAGCAGTTGGGAGGGACTAGCGGGGGGTTTGTACCAAGAGACCCAGTACTTC.

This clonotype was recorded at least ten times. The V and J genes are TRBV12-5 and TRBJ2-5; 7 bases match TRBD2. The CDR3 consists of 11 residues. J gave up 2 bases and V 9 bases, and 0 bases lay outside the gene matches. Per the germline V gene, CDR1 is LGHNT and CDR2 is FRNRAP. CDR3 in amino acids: CASGGQETQYF. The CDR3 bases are TGTGCTAGCGGGGGGCAAGAGACCCAGTACTTC.

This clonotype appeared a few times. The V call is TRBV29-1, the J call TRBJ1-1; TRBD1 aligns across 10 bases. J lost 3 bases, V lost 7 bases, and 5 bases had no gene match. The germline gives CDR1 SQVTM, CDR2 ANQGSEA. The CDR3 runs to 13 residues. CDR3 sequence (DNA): TGCAGCGGGACAGGGGGGGCGCACACTGAAGCTTTCTTT. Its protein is CSGTGGAHTEAFF.

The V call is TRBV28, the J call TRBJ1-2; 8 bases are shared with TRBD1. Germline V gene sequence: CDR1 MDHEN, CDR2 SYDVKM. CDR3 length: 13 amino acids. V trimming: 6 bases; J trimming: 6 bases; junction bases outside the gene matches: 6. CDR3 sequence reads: CASRRTGKNGYTF. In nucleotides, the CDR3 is TGTGCCAGCAGGAGGACAGGGAAAAATGGCTACACCTTC.

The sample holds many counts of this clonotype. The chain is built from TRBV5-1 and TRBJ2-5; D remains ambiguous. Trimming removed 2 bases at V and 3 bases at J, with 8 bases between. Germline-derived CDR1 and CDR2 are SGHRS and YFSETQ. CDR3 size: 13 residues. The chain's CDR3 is CASSFNAKETQYF. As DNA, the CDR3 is TGCGCCAGCAGCTTTAATGCAAAAGAGACCCAGTACTTC.

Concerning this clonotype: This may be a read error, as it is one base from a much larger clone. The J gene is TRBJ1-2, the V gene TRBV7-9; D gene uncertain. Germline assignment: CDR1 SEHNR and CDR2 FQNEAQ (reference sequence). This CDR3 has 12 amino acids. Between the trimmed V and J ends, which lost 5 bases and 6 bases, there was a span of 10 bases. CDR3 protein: CASSLDGHGYTF. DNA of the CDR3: TGTGCCAGCAGCCTGGACGGTCATGGCTACACCTTC. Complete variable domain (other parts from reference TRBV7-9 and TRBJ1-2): DTGVSQNPRHKITKRGQNVTFRCDPISEHNRLYWYRQTLGQGPEFLTYFQNEAQLEKSRLLSDRFSAERPKGSFSTLEIQRTEQGDSAMYLCASSLDGHGYTFGSGTRLTVV.

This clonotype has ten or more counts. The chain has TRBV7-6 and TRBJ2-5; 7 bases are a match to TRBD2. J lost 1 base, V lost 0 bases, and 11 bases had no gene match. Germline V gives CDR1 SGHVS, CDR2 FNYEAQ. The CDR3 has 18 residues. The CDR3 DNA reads TGTGCCAGCAGCTTAGCTAGGACTAGGAGGGCCTTCCAAGAGACCCAGTACTTC. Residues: CASSLARTRRAFQETQYF.

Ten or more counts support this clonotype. The CDR3 protein is CASSYSWETQYF. The CDR3 bases are TGTGCCAGCAGTTACTCGTGGGAGACCCAGTACTTC. The chain couples TRBV6-5 to TRBJ2-5; D gene ambiguous. The CDR3 runs to 12 residues. Germline loops: CDR1 MNHEY, CDR2 SVGAGI. V lost 0 bases, J lost 5 bases, and 4 bases lay in between.

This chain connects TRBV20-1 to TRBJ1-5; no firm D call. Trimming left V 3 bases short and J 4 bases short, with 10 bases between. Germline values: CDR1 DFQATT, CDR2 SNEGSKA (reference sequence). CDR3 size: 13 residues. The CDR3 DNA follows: TGCAGTGCTAGGGCGGCAGTAAATCAGCCCCAGCATTTT. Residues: CSARAAVNQPQHF.

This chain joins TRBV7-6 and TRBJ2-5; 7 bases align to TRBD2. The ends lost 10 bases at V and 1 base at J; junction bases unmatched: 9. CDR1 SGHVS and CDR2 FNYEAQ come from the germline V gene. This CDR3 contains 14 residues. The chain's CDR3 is CAIDGRGAQETQYF. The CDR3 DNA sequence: TGTGCCATCGATGGGAGGGGAGCCCAAGAGACCCAGTACTTC. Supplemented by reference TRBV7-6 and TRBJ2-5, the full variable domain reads GAGVSQSPRYKVTKRGQDVALRCDPISGHVSLYWYRQALGQGPEFLTYFNYEAQQDKSGLPNDRFSAERPEGSISTLTIQRTEQRDSAMYRCAIDGRGAQETQYFGPGTRLLVL.

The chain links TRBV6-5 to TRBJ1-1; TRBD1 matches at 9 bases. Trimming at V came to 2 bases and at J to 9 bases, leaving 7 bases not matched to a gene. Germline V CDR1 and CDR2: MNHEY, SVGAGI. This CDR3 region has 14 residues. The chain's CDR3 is CASSYASGTGKAFF. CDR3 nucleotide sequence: TGTGCCAGCAGTTACGCGTCAGGGACAGGGAAAGCTTTCTTT.

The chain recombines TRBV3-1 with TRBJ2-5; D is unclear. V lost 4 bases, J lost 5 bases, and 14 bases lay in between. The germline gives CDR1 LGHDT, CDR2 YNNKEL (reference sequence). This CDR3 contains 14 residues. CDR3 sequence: CASSPTDGRETQYF. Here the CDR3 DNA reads TGTGCCAGCAGCCCCACAGACGGCCGGGAGACCCAGTACTTC.

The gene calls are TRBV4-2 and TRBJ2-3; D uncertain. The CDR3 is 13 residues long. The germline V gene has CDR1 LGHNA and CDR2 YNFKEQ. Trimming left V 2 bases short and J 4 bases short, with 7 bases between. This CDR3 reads CASSQLEADTQYF. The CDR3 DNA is TGTGCCAGCAGCCAACTAGAGGCAGATACGCAGTATTTT.

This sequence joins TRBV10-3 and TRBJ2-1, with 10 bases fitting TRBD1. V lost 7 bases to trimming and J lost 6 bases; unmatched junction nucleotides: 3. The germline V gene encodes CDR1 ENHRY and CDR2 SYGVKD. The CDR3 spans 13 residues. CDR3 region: CAITGTGVNEQFF. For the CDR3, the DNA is TGTGCCATCACCGGGACAGGGGTCAATGAGCAGTTCTTC.

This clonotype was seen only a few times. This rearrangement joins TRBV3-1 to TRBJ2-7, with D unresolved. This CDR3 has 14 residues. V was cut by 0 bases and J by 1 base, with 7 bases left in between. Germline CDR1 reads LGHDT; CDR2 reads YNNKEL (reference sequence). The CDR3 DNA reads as TGTGCCAGCAGCCAAGATGACTTTTCCTACGAGCAGTACTTC. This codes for CASSQDDFSYEQYF.

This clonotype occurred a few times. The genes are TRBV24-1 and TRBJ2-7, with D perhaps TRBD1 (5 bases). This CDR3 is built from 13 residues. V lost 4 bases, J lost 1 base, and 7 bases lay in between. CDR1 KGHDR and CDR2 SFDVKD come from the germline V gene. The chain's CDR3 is CATSDRVSYEQYV. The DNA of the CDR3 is TGTGCCACCAGTGACAGGGTTTCCTACGAGCAGTACGTC.

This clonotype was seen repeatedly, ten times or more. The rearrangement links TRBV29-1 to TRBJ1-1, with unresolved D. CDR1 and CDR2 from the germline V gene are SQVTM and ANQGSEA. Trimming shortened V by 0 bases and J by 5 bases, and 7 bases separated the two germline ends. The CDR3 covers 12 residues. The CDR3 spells CSVEERDTEAFF. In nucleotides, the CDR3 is TGCAGCGTTGAAGAAAGGGATACTGAAGCTTTCTTT.

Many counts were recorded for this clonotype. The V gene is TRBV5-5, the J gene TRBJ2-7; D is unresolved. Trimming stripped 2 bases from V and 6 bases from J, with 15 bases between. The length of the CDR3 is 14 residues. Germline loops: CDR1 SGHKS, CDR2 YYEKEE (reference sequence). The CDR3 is CASSFVTDPTEQYF. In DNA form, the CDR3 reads TGTGCCAGCAGCTTTGTTACAGACCCTACCGAGCAGTACTTC.